The clone carrying this TCR beta chain was recorded once. This record belongs to a study of shared clonotypes between healthy human individuals. Study-wide context: Participating donors consisted of a couple of women and three men aged 18 to 49.

Trimming removed 5 bases at V and 5 bases at J, with 16 bases between. The germline V gene encodes CDR1 SSHAT and CDR2 FNYEAQ (reference sequence). This CDR3 contains 15 residues. Nashville, Tennessee was home to all donors, who were Caucasian adults. CD8 memory was a combination of CD45RO+ cells and CCR7-negative CD45RA+ TemRA cells. The test was conducted at deep level. Some clones are missing from TCRdb's copy, which holds only in-frame ones; the method was immunoSEQ multiplex PCR. The table lists approximately 640,000 clones, around 91% of them singletons, with 34% in the top ten. The source is a man between 18 and 29 years old in good health. Some clones in this sample may be carry-over from other donors' samples. The sequencing input was memory CD8+ T cells from PBMCs. The subset: CD45RO+ cells pooled with CCR7-negative TemRA cells. The J gene is TRBJ2-1, the V gene TRBV7-7; no firm D call. CDR3 in DNA: TGTGCCAGCAGCATAGACTCACGCCCCAACAATGAGCAGTTCTTC. Translated, it gives CASSIDSRPNNEQFF.